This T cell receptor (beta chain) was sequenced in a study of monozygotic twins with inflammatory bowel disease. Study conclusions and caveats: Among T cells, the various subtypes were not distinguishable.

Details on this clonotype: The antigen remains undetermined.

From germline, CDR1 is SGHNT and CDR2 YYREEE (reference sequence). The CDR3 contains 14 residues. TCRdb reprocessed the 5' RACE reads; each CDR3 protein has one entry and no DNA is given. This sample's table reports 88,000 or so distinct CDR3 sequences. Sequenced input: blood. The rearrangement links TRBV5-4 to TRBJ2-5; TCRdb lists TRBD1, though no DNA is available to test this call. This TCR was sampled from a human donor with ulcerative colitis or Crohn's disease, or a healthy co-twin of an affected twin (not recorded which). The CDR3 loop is CASRSRPGAETQYF.